This T cell receptor (beta chain) was retrieved from a study of human thymus T cells. Study conclusions and caveats: Thymic and blood repertoires appeared to show biased V and J gene usage. Unrelated people showed highly overlapping thymic repertoires, related research reported.

Sequencing was performed with immunoSEQ multiplex PCR; in TCRdb, only in-frame clones are kept and a portion is missing. The repertoire holds fewer than 90,000 clones, with roughly 97% as singletons. This clone was seen a single time. Its target is not known. Obtained as resections during corrective heart surgery, the thymus tissue was then studied. Having surgery to correct congenital heart defects, healthy Finnish infants acted as the donors. This CDR3 spans 12 amino acids. The germline V gene encodes CDR1 MRHNA and CDR2 SNTAGT. Trimming took off 2 bases at V and 6 bases at J, with 5 bases between the two ends.

The sequenced sample consisted of thymus tissue. The receptor's source is a boy under three years old with a congenital heart defect but otherwise immunologically healthy. The chain employs TRBV6-4 and TRBJ2-1; D unclear. As DNA, the CDR3 is TGTGCCAGCAGTGACACCGGCAATGAGCAGTTCTTC. Protein sequence: CASSDTGNEQFF.